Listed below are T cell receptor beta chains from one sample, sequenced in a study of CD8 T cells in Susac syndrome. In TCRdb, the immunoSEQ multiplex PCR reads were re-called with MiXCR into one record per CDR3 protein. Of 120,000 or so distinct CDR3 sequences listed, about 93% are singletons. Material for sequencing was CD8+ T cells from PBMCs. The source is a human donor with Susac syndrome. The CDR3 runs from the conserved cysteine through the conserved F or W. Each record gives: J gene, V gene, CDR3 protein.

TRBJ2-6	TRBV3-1	CASSQRGRTSGANVLTF
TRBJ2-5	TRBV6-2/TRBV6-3	CASSGTKESETQYF
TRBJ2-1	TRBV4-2	CASSQDGTSGYNEQFF
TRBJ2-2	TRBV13	CASSLGTVNTGELFF
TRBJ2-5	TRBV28	CASSISGGETQYF
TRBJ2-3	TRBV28	CASSFLAGTDTQYF
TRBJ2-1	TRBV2	CASSEGLAAYNEQFF
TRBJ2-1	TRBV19	CASSIFLAGNNEQFF
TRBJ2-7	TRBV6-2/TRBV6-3	CASSYSGGDSSYEQYF
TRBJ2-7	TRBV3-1	CASSQELAAYYEQYF
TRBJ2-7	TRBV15	CATSRDRGDRTPYEQYF
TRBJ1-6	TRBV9	CASSSAAAVTYNSPLHF
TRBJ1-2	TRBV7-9	CASSFREFRDGYTF
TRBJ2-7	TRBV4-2	CASSQEGIVYEQYF
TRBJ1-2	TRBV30	CAGRADANYGYTF
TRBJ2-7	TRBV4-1	CASSLGQGAGEQYF
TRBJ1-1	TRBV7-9	CASSPPAGSEAFF
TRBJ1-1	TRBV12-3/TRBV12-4	CASSSGGGGTEAFF
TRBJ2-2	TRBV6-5	CASSSTGANTGELFF
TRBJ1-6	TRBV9	CASSSPVSSYNSPLHF
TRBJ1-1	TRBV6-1	CASSEVAWNTEAFF
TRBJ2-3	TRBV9	CASSHNRQGHTDTQYF
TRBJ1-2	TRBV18	CASSLSGQGLPHGYTF
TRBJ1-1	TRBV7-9	CASRVLTPEAFF
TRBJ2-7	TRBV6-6	CASSYSSTGEGYEQYF
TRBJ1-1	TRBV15	CATSREGQNTEAFF
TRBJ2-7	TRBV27	CASSYQGVSYEQYF
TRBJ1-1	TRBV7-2	CASSPGVANTAAFF
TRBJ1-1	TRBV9	CASSVAGTSYTEAFF
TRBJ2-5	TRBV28	CASSPQGLLAETQYF
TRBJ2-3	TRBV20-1	CSARDAGATSTDTQYF
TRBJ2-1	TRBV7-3	CASSFDSNSYNEQFF
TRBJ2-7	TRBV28	CASSQRQGSYEQYF
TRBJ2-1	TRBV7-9	CASSLGTGGPYNEQFF
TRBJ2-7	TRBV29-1	CSAGAGGDEQYF
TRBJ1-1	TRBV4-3	CASSQDFRLEARTEAFF
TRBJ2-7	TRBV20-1	CSAPGSEAYEQYF
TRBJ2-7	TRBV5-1	CASSPDRRDEQYF
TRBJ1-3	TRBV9	CASSARQGNTIYF
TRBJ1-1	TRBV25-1	CASSEYNPGQGVWTEAFF
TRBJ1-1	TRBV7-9	CASSSELVPEAFF
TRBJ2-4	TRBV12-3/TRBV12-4	CASSLARGLVAKNIQYF
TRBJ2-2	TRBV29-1	CSASLDTNTGELFF
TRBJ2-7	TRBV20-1	CSAGGLAGVHEQYF
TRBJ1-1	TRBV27	CASTAARGGEAFF
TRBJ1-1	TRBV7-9	CASSSRPRNTEAFF
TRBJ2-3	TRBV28	CASSPTTSDTQYF
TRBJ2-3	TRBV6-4	CASSSSEGSTDTQYF
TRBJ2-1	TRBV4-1	CASSQDDGGSSYNEQFF
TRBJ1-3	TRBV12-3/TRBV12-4	CASSPGQSSGNTIYF